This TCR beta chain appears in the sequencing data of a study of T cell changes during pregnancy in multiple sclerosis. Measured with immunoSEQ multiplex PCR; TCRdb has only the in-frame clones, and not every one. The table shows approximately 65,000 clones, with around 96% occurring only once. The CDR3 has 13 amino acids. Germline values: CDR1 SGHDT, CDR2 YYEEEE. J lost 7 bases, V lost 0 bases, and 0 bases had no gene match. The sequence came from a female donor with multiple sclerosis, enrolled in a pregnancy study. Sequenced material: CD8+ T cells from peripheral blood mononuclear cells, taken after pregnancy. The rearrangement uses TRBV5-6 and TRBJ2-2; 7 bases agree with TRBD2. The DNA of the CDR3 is TGTGCCAGCAGCTTGGCGGGAGGCGGGGAGCTGTTTTTT. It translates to CASSLAGGGELFF.